Here is one T cell receptor (beta chain) with its context. Its antigen is still unknown. Sample-barcoded 5' priming and a J-beta primer mix drove a second PCR of about 6 to 12 cycles. TCRdb redid the calling of the 5' RACE reads with MiXCR, one entry per CDR3 protein. The repertoire holds 1.5 million to 2 million distinct CDR3 sequences, roughly 32% seen once, with around 10% in the top ten. These data come from a study of blood T cells in healthy people across ages. Overall study context: Capture by template switching was about one barcoded beta molecule per two T cells.

The length of the CDR3 is 14 residues. Per the germline V gene, CDR1 is DFQATT and CDR2 is SNEGSKA (reference sequence). J lost 5 bases, V lost 3 bases, and 7 bases had no gene match. Study-wide results and caveats: Naive CD4+ cells and diversity were both higher in long-lived donors than in aged donors.

Specimen: blood. V gene TRBV20-1 combines with J gene TRBJ2-1; 7 bases agree with TRBD2. This sequence originates from a woman in her 30s in good health. The CDR3 sequence: CSARIVAGHNEQFF. The CDR3 DNA is TGCAGTGCTAGGATCGTAGCGGGCCACAATGAGCAGTTCTTC.